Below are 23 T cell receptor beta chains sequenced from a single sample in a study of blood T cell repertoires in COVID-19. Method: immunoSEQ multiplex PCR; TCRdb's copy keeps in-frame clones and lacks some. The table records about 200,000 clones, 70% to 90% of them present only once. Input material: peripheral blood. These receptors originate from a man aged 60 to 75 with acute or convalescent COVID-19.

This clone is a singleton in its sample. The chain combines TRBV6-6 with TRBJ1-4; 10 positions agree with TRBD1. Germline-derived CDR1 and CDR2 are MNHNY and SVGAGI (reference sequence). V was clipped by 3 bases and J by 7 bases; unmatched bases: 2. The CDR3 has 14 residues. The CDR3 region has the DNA TGTGCCAGCAGTTATGACAGGGGGCCTGAAAAACTGTTTTTT. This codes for CASSYDRGPEKLFF.

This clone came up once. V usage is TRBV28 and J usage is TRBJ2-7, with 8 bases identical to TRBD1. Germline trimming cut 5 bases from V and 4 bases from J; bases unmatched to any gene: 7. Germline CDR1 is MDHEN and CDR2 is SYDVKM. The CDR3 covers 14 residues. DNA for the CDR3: TGTGCCAGCAGTCGAGGACAGGGAATATACGAGCAGTACTTC. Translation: CASSRGQGIYEQYF.

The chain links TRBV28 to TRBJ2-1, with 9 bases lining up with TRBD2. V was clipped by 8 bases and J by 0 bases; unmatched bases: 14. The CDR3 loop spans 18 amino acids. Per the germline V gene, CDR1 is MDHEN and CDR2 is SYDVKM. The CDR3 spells CASSTYLSGRSSYNEQFF. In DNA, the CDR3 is TGTGCCAGCTCCACTTATCTAAGCGGGAGGAGCTCCTACAATGAGCAGTTCTTC.

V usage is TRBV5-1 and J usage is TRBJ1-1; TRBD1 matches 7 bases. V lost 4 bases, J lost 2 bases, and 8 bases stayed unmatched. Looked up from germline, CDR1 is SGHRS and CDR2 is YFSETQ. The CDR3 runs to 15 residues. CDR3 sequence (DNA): TGCGCCAGCAGCCCCACCGGACAGGCCAACACTGAAGCTTTCTTT. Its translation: CASSPTGQANTEAFF. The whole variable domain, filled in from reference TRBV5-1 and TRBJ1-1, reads KAGVTQTPRYLIKTRGQQVTLSCSPISGHRSVSWYQQTPGQGLQFLFEYFSETQRNKGNFPGRFSGRQFSNSRSEMNVSTLELGDSALYLCASSPTGQANTEAFFGQGTRLTVV.

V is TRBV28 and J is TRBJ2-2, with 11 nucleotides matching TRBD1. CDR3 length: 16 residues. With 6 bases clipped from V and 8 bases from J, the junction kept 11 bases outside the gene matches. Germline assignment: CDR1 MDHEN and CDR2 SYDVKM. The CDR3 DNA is TGTGCCAGCAGAGGAGGAGGACAGGGGGCGTTAGGGGAGCTGTTTTTT. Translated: CASRGGGQGALGELFF.

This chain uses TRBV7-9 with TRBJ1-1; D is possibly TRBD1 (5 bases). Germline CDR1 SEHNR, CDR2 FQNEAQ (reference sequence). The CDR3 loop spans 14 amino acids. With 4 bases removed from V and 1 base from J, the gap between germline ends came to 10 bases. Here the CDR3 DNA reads TGTGCCAGCAGCTGGGAGGGGCCGAACACTGAAGCTTTCTTT. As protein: CASSWEGPNTEAFF.

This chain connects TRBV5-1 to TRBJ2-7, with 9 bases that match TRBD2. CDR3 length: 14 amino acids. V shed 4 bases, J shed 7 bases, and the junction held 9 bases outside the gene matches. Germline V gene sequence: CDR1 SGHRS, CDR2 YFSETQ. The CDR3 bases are TGCGCCAGCAGCACAGCCCTTCTAGCGGGGGAGCAGTACTTC. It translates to CASSTALLAGEQYF.

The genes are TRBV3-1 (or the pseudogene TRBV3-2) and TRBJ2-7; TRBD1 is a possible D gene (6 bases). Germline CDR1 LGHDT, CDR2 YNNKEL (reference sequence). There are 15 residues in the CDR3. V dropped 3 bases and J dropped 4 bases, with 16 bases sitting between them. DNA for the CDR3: TGTGCCAGCAGCCAGAGGACAGTTTTAGGTTACGAGCAGTACTTC. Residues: CASSQRTVLGYEQYF.

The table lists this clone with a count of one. The CDR3 bases are TGCGCCAGCGGGGAGGGACTAGCGGAAAATGAGCAGTTCTTC. Translation: CASGEGLAENEQFF. The chain employs TRBV5-1 and TRBJ2-1; 11 bases are a match to TRBD2. The CDR3 length is 14 residues. Looked up from germline, CDR1 is SGHRS and CDR2 is YFSETQ. The ends lost 7 bases at V and 7 bases at J; junction bases unmatched: 7.

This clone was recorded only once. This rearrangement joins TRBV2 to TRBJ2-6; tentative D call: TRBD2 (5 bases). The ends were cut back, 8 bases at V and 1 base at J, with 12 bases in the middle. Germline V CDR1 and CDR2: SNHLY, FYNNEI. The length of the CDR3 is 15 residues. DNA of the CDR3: TGTGCCAGCGCGAGACGGGAATCTGGGGCCAACGTCCTGACTTTC. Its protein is CASARRESGANVLTF. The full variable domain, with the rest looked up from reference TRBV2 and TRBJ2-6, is EPEVTQTPSHQVTQMGQEVILRCVPISNHLYFYWYRQILGQKVEFLVSFYNNEISEKSEIFDDQFSVERPDGSNFTLKIRSTKLEDSAMYFCASARRESGANVLTFGAGSRLTVL.

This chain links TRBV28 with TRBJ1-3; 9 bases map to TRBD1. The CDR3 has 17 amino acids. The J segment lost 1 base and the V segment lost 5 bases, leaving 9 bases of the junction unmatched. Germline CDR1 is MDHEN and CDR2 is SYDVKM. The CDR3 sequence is CASSRPGQGRSGNTIYF. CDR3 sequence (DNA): TGTGCCAGCAGTCGGCCCGGACAGGGGCGTTCTGGAAACACCATATATTTT.

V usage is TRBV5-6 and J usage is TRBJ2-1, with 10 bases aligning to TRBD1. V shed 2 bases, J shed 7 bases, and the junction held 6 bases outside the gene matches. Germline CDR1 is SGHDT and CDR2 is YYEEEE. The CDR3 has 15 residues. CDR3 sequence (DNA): TGTGCCAGCAGCTTAGAGCCGGGACAGGGGAATGAGCAGTTCTTC. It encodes CASSLEPGQGNEQFF.

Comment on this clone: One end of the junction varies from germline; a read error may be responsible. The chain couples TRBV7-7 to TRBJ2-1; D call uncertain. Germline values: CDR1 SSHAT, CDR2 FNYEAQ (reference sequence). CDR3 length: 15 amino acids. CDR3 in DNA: TGTGCTAGCAGCTTAGAAGTCGGCTCCTACAATGAGCAGTTCTTC. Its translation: CASSLEVGSYNEQFF.

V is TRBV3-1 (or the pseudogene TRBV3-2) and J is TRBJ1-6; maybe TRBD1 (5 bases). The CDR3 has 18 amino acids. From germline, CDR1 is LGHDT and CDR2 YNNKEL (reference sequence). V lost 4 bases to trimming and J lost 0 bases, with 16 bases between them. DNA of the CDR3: TGTGCCAGCAGCCTCAGCCCCAGGGTGAGCTCCTATAATTCACCCCTCCACTTT. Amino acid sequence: CASSLSPRVSSYNSPLHF.

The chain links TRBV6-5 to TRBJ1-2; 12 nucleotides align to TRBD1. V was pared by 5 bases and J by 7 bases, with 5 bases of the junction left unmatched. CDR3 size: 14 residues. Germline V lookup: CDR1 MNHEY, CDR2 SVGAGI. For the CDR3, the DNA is TGTGCCAGCAGTCAGGGACAGGGGGCTGGTGGCTACACCTTC. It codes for CASSQGQGAGGYTF.

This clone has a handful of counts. In DNA, the CDR3 is TGTGCCAGCAGCCAGCTCTGGGCGGGAAACAATGAGCAGTTCTTC. Protein product: CASSQLWAGNNEQFF. This sequence joins TRBV5-8 and TRBJ2-1, with a tentative D call TRBD2 (6 bases). Germline V gene sequence: CDR1 SGHTS, CDR2 YDEGEE. The V end lost 4 bases, the J end lost 5 bases, and 16 bases lay between the germline ends. This CDR3 is built from 15 residues.

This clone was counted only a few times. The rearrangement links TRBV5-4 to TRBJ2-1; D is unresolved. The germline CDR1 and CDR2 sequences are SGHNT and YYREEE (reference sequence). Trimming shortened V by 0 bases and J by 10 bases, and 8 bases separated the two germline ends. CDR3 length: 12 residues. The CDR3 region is CASSLGRREQFF. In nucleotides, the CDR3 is TGTGCCAGCAGCTTGGGTCGGCGGGAGCAGTTCTTC.

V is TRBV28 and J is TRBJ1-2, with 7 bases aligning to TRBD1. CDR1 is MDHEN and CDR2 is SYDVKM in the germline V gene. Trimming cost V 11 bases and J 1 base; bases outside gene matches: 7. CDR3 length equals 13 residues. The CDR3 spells CALRGDSNYGYTF. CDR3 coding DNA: TGTGCCCTCCGAGGGGACAGTAACTATGGCTACACCTTC.

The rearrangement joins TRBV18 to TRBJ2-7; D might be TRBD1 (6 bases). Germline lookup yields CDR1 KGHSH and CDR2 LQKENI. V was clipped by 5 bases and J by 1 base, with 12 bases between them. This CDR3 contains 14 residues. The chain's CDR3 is CASSTGLVSYEQYF. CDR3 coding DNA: TGTGCCAGCTCAACAGGGCTTGTTTCCTACGAGCAGTACTTC. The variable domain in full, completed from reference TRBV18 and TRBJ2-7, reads NAGVMQNPRHLVRRRGQEARLRCSPMKGHSHVYWYRQLPEEGLKFMVYLQKENIIDESGMPKERFSAEFPKEGPSILRIQQVVRGDSAAYFCASSTGLVSYEQYFGPGTRLTVT.

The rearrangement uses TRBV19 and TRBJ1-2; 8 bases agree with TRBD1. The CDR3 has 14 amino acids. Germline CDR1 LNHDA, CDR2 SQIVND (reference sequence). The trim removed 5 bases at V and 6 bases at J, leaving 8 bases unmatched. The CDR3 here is CASSFVRGLNGYTF. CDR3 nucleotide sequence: TGTGCCAGTAGTTTTGTCAGGGGGCTGAATGGCTACACCTTC.

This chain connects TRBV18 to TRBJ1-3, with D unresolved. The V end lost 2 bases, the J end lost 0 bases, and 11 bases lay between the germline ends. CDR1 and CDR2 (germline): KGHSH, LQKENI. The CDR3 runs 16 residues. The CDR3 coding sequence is TGTGCCAGCTCACCATCGATCCCGAGCTCTGGAAACACCATATATTTT. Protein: CASSPSIPSSGNTIYF.

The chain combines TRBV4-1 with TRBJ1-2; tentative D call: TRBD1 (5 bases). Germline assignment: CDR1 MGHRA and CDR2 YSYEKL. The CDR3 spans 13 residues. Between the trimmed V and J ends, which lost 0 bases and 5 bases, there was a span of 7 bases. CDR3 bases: TGCGCCAGCAGCCAAGATTCAGGGTATGGCTACACCTTC. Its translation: CASSQDSGYGYTF.

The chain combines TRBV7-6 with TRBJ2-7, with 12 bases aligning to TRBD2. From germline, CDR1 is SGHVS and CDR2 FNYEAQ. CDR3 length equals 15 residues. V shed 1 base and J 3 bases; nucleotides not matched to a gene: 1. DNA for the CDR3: TGTGCCAGCAGCTTAGAGACTAGCGGGAGCTACGAGCAGTACTTC. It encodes CASSLETSGSYEQYF.